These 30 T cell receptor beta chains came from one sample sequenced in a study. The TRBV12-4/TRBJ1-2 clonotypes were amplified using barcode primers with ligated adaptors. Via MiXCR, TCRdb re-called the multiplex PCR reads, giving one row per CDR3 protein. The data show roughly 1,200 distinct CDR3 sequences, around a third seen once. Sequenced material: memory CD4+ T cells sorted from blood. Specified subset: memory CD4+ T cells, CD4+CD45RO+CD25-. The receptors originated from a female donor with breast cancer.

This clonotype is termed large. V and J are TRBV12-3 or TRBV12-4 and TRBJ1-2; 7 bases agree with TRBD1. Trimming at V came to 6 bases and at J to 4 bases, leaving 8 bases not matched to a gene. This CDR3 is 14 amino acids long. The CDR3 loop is CASRRDSKGYGYTF. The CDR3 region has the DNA TGTGCCAGCAGACGGGACAGCAAAGGCTATGGCTACACCTTC.

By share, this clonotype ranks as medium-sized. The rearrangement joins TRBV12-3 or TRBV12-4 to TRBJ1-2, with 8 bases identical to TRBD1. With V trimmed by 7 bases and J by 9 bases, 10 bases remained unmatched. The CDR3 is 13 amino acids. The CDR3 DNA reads TGTGCCAGCAATGGACAGGGTATAGGGTGCTACACCTTC. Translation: CASNGQGIGCYTF.

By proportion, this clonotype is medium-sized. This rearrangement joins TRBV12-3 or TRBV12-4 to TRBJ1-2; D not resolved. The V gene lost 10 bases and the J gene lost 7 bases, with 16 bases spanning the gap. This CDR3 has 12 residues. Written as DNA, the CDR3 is TGTGCCACCCGCATGCCAGGAGGTGGCTACACCTTC. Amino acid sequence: CATRMPGGGYTF.

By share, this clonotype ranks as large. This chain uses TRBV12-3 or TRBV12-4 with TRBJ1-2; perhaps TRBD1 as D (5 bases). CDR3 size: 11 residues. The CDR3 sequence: CALEGEGGYTF. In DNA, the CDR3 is TGTGCTTTGGAAGGGGAGGGTGGCTACACCTTC.

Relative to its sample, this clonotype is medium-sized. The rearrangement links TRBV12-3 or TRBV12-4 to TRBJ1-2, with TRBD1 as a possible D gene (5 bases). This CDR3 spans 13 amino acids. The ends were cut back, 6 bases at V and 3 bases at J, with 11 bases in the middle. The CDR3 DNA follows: TGTGCCAGCAGCCGAGGGACGGACTATGGCTACACCTTC. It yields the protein CASSRGTDYGYTF.

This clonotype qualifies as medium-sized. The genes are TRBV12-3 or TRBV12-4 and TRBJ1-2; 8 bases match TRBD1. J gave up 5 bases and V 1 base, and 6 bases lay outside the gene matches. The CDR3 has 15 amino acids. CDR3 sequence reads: CASSLDPGQAYGYTF. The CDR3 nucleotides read TGTGCCAGCAGTTTAGACCCGGGACAGGCTTATGGCTACACCTTC.

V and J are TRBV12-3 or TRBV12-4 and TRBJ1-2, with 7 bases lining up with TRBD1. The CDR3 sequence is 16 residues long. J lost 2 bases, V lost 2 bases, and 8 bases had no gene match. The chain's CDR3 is CASSLTGQAQNYGYTF. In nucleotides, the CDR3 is TGTGCCAGCAGTTTAACCGGACAGGCACAGAACTATGGCTACACCTTC.

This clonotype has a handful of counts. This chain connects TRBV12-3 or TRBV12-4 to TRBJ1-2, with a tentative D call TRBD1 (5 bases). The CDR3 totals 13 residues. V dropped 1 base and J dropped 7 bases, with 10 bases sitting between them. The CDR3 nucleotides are TGTGCCAGCAGTTTAGGGCCAGGGCCTGGCTACACCTTC. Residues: CASSLGPGPGYTF.

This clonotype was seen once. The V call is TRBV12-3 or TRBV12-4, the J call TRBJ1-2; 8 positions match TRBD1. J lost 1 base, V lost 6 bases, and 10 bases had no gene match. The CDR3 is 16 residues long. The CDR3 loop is CASSLTRDRFNYGYTF. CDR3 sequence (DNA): TGTGCCAGCAGCCTTACCCGGGACAGGTTTAACTATGGCTACACCTTC.

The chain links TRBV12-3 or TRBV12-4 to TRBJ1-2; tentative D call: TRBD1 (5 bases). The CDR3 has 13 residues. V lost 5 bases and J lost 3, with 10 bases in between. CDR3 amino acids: CASSPDIDYGYTF. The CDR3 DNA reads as TGTGCCAGCAGTCCGGACATTGACTATGGCTACACCTTC.

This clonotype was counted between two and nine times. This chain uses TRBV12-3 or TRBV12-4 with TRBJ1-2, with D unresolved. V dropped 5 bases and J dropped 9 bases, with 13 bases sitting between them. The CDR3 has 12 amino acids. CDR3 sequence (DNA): TGTGCCAGCAGTGACTCGGGCCGCAGCTACACCTTC. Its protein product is CASSDSGRSYTF.

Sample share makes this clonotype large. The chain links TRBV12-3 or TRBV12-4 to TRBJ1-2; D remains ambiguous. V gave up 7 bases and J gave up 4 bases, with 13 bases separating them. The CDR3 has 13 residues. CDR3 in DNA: TGTGCCAGCACCGTGACCTCTACCTATGGCTACACCTTC. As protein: CASTVTSTYGYTF.

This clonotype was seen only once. CDR3 coding DNA: TGTGCCAGCAGTCGGACAGCTAACTATGGCTACACCTTC. Its protein product is CASSRTANYGYTF. The chain links TRBV12-3 or TRBV12-4 to TRBJ1-2, with D possibly matching TRBD1 (6 bases). The CDR3 sequence is 13 residues long. The ends were cut back, 5 bases at V and 0 bases at J, with 7 bases in the middle.

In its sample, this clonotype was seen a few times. The chain's CDR3 is CASSRQGRIYGYTF. DNA for the CDR3: TGTGCCAGCAGTAGACAGGGGCGGATCTATGGCTACACCTTC. V and J are TRBV12-3 or TRBV12-4 and TRBJ1-2, with 8 nucleotides matching TRBD1. Trimming took 5 bases from V and 4 from J; bases not matched to a gene: 6. The CDR3 loop spans 14 amino acids.

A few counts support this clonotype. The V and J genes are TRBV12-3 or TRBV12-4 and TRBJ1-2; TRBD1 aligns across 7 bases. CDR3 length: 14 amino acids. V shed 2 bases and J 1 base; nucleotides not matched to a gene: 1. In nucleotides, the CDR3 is TGTGCCAGCAGTTTAAGGGACAGTAACTATGGCTACACCTTC. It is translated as CASSLRDSNYGYTF.

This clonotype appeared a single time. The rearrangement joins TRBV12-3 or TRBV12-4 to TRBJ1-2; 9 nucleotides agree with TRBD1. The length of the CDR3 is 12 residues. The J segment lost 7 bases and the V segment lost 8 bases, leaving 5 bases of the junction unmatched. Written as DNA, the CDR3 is TGTGCCAGCGCTGCGGACAGGGGTGGCTACACCTTC. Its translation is CASAADRGGYTF.

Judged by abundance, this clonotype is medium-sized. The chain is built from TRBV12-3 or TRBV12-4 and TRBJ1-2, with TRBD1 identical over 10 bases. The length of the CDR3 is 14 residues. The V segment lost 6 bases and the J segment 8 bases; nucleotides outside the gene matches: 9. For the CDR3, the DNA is TGTGCCAGCAGCAGAGGGACAGGGGCAGGCGGCTACACCTTC. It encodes CASSRGTGAGGYTF.

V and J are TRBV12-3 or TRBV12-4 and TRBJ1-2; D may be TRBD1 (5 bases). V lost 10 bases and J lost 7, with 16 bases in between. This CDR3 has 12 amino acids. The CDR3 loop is CATRMPGPGYTF. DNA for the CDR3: TGTGCCACCCGCATGCCAGGGCCTGGCTACACCTTC.

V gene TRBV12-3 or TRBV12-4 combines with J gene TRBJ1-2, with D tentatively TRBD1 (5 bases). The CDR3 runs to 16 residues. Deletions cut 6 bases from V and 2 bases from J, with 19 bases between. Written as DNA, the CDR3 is TGTGCCAGCAGCCCCAGACCTAGGGGAAGAAACTATGGCTACACCTTC. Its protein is CASSPRPRGRNYGYTF.

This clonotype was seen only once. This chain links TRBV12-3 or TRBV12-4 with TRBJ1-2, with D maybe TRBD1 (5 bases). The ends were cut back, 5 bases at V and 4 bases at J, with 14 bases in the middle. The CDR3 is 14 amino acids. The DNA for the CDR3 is TGTGCCAGCAGTACACGGAGGGACCTCTATGGCTACACCTTC. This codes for CASSTRRDLYGYTF.

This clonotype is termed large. CDR3 coding DNA: TGTGCCAGCAGTTTAGCACAGGGTTTAGGCGATGGCTACACCTTC. Translated, it gives CASSLAQGLGDGYTF. The chain combines TRBV12-3 or TRBV12-4 with TRBJ1-2; possibly TRBD1 for D (6 bases). Trimming shortened V by 0 bases and J by 6 bases, and 14 bases separated the two germline ends. This CDR3 spans 15 amino acids.

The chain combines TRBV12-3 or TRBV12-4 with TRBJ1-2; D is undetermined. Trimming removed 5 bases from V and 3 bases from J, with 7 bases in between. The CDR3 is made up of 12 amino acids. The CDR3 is CASSPGYYGYTF. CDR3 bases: TGTGCCAGCAGTCCCGGGTACTATGGCTACACCTTC.

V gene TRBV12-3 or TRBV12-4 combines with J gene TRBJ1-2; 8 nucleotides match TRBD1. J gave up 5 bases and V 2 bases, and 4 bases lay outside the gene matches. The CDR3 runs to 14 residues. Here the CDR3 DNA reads TGTGCCAGCAGTTTATCGGGACAGGTGTATGGCTACACCTTC. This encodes CASSLSGQVYGYTF.

This chain's CDR3 is CASSPWDRGNGYTF. The DNA of the CDR3 is TGTGCCAGCAGTCCCTGGGACAGGGGAAATGGCTACACCTTC. The chain couples TRBV12-3 or TRBV12-4 to TRBJ1-2; 10 bases agree with TRBD1. J lost 6 bases, V lost 5 bases, and 6 bases had no gene match. The length of the CDR3 is 14 residues.

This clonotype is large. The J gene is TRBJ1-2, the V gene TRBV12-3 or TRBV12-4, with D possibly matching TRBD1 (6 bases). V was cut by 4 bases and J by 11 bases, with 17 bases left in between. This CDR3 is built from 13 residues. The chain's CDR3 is CASSSGTPASYTF. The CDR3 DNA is TGTGCCAGCAGTTCCGGGACACCTGCTAGTTACACCTTC.

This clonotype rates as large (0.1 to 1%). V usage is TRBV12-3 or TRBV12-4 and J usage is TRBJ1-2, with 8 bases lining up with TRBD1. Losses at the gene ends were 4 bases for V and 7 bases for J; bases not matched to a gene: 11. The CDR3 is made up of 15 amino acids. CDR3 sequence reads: CASSSSDRGWRGYTF. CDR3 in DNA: TGTGCCAGCAGTTCTTCTGACAGGGGATGGCGTGGCTACACCTTC.

DNA for the CDR3: TGTGCCAGCGCTGCGGACAGCGTATCTGGCTACACCTTC. This encodes CASAADSVSGYTF. This sequence joins TRBV12-3 or TRBV12-4 and TRBJ1-2, with D possibly matching TRBD1 (6 bases). Between the trimmed V and J ends, which lost 8 bases and 7 bases, there was a span of 17 bases. This CDR3 has 13 residues.

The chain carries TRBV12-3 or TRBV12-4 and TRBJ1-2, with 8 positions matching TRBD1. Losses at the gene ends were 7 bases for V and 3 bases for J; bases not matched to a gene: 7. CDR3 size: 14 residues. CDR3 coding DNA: TGTGCCAGCAATGGACAGGGAGAGCACTATGGCTACACCTTC. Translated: CASNGQGEHYGYTF.

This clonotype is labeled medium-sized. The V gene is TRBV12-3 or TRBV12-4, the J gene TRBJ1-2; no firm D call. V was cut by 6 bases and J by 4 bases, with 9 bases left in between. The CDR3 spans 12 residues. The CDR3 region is CASSPGSYGYTF. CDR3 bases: TGTGCCAGCAGCCCCGGAAGCTATGGCTACACCTTC.

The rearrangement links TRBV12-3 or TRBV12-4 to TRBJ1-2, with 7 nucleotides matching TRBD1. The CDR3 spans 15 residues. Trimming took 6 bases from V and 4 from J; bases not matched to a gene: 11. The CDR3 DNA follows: TGTGCCAGCAGCTACCGGACAGGCCCTGGCTATGGCTACACCTTC. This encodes CASSYRTGPGYGYTF.